The T cell receptor beta chain described here comes from a study of blood T cell repertoires in COVID-19. Study overall: In each case, the material was cDNA or gDNA derived from T cells, B-cell-depleted T cells, or PBMCs.

Profiling relied on immunoSEQ multiplex PCR, and the TCRdb table lists in-frame clones only, not all of them. Of 20,000 to 25,000 clones in the sample, roughly 90% are singletons; the top ten hold 15% to 20%. This CDR3 is 15 amino acids long. Trimming cost V 3 bases and J 4 bases; bases outside gene matches: 3. Germline CDR1 and CDR2: MGHRA and YSYEKL. This clone was detected a few times. The specimen sequenced was peripheral blood. This receptor was identified in a human donor in a cohort sampled during active COVID-19. The J gene is TRBJ2-2, the V gene TRBV4-1; 9 bases line up with TRBD1. Here the CDR3 reads CASSQRTGVTGELFF. DNA for the CDR3: TGCGCCAGCAGCCAGCGGACAGGGGTCACCGGGGAGCTGTTTTTT.